This entry describes one T cell receptor (beta chain). CDR1 is SGHNT, CDR2 YENEEA, per germline. The CDR3 consists of 14 residues. V was clipped by 1 base and J by 0 bases, with 3 bases between them. The sample comes from a study of human T cells and chemical hapten exposure. TCRdb recomputed calls from the RACE reads with MiXCR, one row per CDR3 protein. The profile shows more than 95,000 distinct CDR3 sequences, 25% to 35% of them singletons. Stated time point: patch test 3, about 24 weeks after DPC sensitization. Treatment: therapeutic diphenylcyclopropenone sensitization with weekly scalp DPC. The chain recombines TRBV11-3 with TRBJ2-2; D remains unclear. The TCR originated in a man aged 40-49 years with alopecia areata. Some clones in this sample may be carry-over from other donors' samples. Sequences were derived from whole blood, sampled in connection with sensitization to the hapten diphenylcyclopropenone (DPC). CDR3 nucleotides: TGTGCCAGCAGCTTAGCCTCGAACACCGGGGAGCTGTTTTTT. Translated: CASSLASNTGELFF.